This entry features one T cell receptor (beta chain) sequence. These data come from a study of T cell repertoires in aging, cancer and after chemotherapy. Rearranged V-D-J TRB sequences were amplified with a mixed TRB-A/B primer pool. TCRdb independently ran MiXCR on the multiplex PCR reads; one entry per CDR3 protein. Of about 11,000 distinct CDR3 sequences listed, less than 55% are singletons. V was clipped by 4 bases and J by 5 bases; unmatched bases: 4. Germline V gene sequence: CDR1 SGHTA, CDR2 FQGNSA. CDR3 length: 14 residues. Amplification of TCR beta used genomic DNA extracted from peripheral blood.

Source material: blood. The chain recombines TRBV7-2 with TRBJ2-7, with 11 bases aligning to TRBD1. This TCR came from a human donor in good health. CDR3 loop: CASSYGTGGNEQYF. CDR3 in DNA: TGTGCCAGCAGCTATGGGACAGGGGGGAACGAGCAGTACTTC.